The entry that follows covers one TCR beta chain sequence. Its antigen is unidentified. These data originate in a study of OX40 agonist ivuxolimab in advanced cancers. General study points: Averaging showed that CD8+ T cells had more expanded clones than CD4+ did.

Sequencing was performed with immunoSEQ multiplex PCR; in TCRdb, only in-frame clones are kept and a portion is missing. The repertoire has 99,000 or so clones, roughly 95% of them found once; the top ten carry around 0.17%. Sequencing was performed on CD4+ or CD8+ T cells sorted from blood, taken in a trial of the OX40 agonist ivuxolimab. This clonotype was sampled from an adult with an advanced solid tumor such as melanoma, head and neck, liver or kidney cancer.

The CDR3: CASSSTDDRGNEQYF. In nucleotides, the CDR3 is TGTGCCAGCAGTTCGACCGATGATAGGGGAAACGAGCAGTACTTC. This chain links TRBV28 with TRBJ2-7; possibly TRBD1 for D (5 bases). The ends were cut back, 4 bases at V and 5 bases at J, with 18 bases in the middle. The V gene's germline CDR1 is MDHEN and CDR2 SYDVKM. CDR3 length: 15 amino acids.